Listed here are 17 T cell receptor beta chains from one sample, sequenced in a study of CD8+ T cells in alopecia areata (dated by TCRdb to between 2018 and 2020). The library was produced with the immunoSEQ multiplex PCR assay. RNA was extracted from all samples and reverse transcribed into cDNA as template for TCR sequencing. TCRdb provides this immuneACCESS table in a form limited to in-frame rearrangements. Some clones are lacking; in checked studies, under half of them reflect an unresolved V gene, and why the rest are absent is not known. Here the sample has about 190,000 clones; 60% occur a single time. Approximately 0.7% of the sample is held by the ten biggest clonotypes. In the paper's terms, the time point label means: less than five weeks on oral tofacitinib. The sample's treatment or condition, from its label and the paper: oral pan-JAK inhibitor, 5-10 mg twice daily. The sample here was CD4+ T cells sorted from blood, taken at week 4, from a patient treated with tofacitinib. These receptors were obtained from a human donor with alopecia areata.

This clone was detected only a few times. V usage is TRBV30 and J usage is TRBJ2-2; the D is unclear. The CDR3 is 12 amino acids. Germline V gene data show CDR1 as GTSNPN and CDR2 as SVGIG (reference sequence). V lost 2 bases and J 6 bases, leaving 7 bases between the germline ends. The CDR3 region is CAWSPFAGELFF. DNA for the CDR3: TGTGCCTGGAGTCCGTTCGCCGGGGAGCTGTTTTTT.

J is TRBJ2-3 and V is TRBV29-1; D gene unclear. From germline, CDR1 is SQVTM and CDR2 ANQGSEA. V lost 4 bases and J 2 bases, leaving 13 bases between the germline ends. The CDR3 consists of 14 residues. The CDR3 protein is CSVGPRLHTDTQYF. DNA of the CDR3: TGCAGCGTTGGACCGAGACTCCACACAGATACGCAGTATTTT.

This chain joins TRBV27 and TRBJ2-5; TRBD1 aligns across 7 bases. Trimming removed 6 bases from V and 1 base from J; junction bases left unmatched: 2. There are 13 residues in the CDR3. Germline CDR1 and CDR2: MNHEY and SMNVEV (reference sequence). Here the CDR3 reads CASRRQGQETQYF. The CDR3 region has the DNA TGTGCCAGCAGACGACAGGGCCAAGAGACCCAGTACTTC.

The gene calls are TRBV29-1 and TRBJ1-1; no definite D call. V lost 7 bases and J 0 bases, leaving 21 bases between the germline ends. The CDR3 runs 16 residues. The germline V gene has CDR1 SQVTM and CDR2 ANQGSEA. The CDR3 nucleotides read TGCAGCGCTCGAACGAAAGCTTGGGTATTGAACACTGAAGCTTTCTTT. Its protein is CSARTKAWVLNTEAFF.

This clone was detected a few times. The V call is TRBV2, the J call TRBJ2-1; D is perhaps TRBD1 or TRBD2 (6 bases each). This CDR3 spans 13 amino acids. Per the germline V gene, CDR1 is SNHLY and CDR2 is FYNNEI. Trimming took 2 bases from V and 10 from J, leaving 12 bases between them. The CDR3 DNA reads as TGTGCCAGCAGTGAACGGCGGGACATGGAGCAGTTCTTC. It encodes CASSERRDMEQFF.

This chain joins TRBV5-1 and TRBJ2-7, with 14 positions matching TRBD2. CDR3 length equals 15 residues. The V segment lost 2 bases and the J segment 5 bases; nucleotides outside the gene matches: 3. CDR1 and CDR2 (germline): SGHRS, YFSETQ. The CDR3 here is CASSFPGLAGDEQYF. The CDR3 region has the DNA TGCGCCAGCAGCTTTCCGGGACTAGCGGGAGACGAGCAGTACTTC.

In its sample, this clone was seen once. The chain is built from TRBV4-2 and TRBJ2-7; D is possibly TRBD2 (5 bases). CDR1 LGHNA and CDR2 YNFKEQ come from the germline V gene. V lost 0 bases, J lost 2 bases, and 11 bases lay in between. The CDR3 is 15 residues long. Written as DNA, the CDR3 is TGTGCCAGCAGCCAAGATCCGGGGAACGCCTACGAGCAGTACTTC. This sequence encodes CASSQDPGNAYEQYF.

This CDR3 reads CASSPGRGQNQETQYF. The CDR3 DNA sequence: TGTGCCAGCAGCCCAGGACGCGGGCAAAACCAAGAGACCCAGTACTTC. The chain employs TRBV5-4 and TRBJ2-5, with D tentatively TRBD2 (5 bases). Between the trimmed V and J ends, which lost 4 bases and 0 bases, there was a span of 16 bases. Germline V gene data show CDR1 as SGHNT and CDR2 as YYREEE (reference sequence). CDR3 length: 16 residues.

The chain has TRBV30 and TRBJ2-2; unclear D gene. Germline CDR1 and CDR2: GTSNPN and SVGIG (reference sequence). The CDR3 consists of 13 residues. V was shortened by 8 bases and J by 3 bases, with 13 bases between the two germline ends. CDR3 loop: CAGNLPHTGELFF. As DNA, the CDR3 is TGTGCCGGGAACCTCCCTCACACCGGGGAGCTGTTTTTT.

A few counts support this clone. This chain joins TRBV2 and TRBJ1-2; 11 nucleotides align to TRBD1. The CDR3 sequence is 14 residues long. J lost 8 bases, V lost 5 bases, and 7 bases had no gene match. Germline CDR1 reads SNHLY; CDR2 reads FYNNEI. CDR3: CASSLPGQGDGYTF. DNA of the CDR3: TGTGCCAGCAGTCTACCGGGACAGGGGGACGGCTACACCTTC. Based on the CDR3 plus reference TRBV2 and TRBJ1-2, the full variable domain is EPEVTQTPSHQVTQMGQEVILRCVPISNHLYFYWYRQILGQKVEFLVSFYNNEISEKSEIFDDQFSVERPDGSNFTLKIRSTKLEDSAMYFCASSLPGQGDGYTFGSGTRLTVV.

This CDR3 is CASSSRTSGRADTQYF. In DNA, the CDR3 is TGTGCCAGCAGCTCCCGGACTAGCGGGAGGGCAGATACGCAGTATTTT. The rearrangement links TRBV11-2 to TRBJ2-3, with TRBD2 identical over 15 bases. This CDR3 is 16 amino acids long. Germline lookup yields CDR1 SGHAT and CDR2 FQNNGV. Trimming removed 4 bases from V and 4 bases from J; junction bases left unmatched: 3.

This clone was seen more than once but under ten times. The rearrangement links TRBV29-1 to TRBJ2-5, with D perhaps matching TRBD1 (5 bases). V shed 3 bases and J shed 2 bases, with 7 bases lying between them. Per germline, CDR1 SQVTM and CDR2 ANQGSEA. This CDR3 region has 12 residues. The DNA for the CDR3 is TGCAGCGTTGAGGGGCGGCAAGAGACCCAGTACTTC. It yields the protein CSVEGRQETQYF.

The chain is built from TRBV27 and TRBJ1-1; no reliable D call. Deletions cut 8 bases from V and 6 bases from J, with 16 bases between. Germline-derived CDR1 and CDR2 are MNHEY and SMNVEV (reference sequence). The CDR3 has 13 residues. This CDR3 is CASGSYSGAEAFF. In nucleotides, the CDR3 is TGTGCCAGCGGATCGTACAGTGGCGCTGAAGCTTTCTTT.

This clone appeared a few times. The same CDR3 can be traced to other DNA sequences in this sample. The rearrangement uses TRBV5-1 and TRBJ2-3; D is unclear. The length of the CDR3 is 12 residues. V shed 1 base and J shed 2 bases, with 2 bases lying between them. The germline V gene encodes CDR1 SGHRS and CDR2 YFSETQ. CDR3 in DNA: TGCGCCAGCAGCTTGCCCACAGATACGCAGTATTTT. It specifies CASSLPTDTQYF.

The table lists this clone with a few counts. The J gene is TRBJ2-7, the V gene TRBV29-1; TRBD1 matches at 11 bases. The CDR3 consists of 14 residues. The J segment lost 5 bases and the V segment lost 4 bases, leaving 7 bases of the junction unmatched. CDR1 and CDR2 from the germline V gene are SQVTM and ANQGSEA. CDR3 in DNA: TGCAGCGTTGGGACAGGGGGCGCAAGGGACGAGCAGTACTTC. Protein: CSVGTGGARDEQYF.

The chain joins TRBV5-4 to TRBJ2-2, with 7 bases lining up with TRBD1. This CDR3 has 15 residues. The V and J ends lost 7 bases and 2 bases, in that order; junction bases with no gene match: 8. Germline lookup yields CDR1 SGHNT and CDR2 YYREEE (reference sequence). The CDR3 protein is CASGTGTVNTGELFF. DNA for the CDR3: TGTGCCAGCGGAACAGGGACAGTAAACACCGGGGAGCTGTTTTTT.

This chain uses TRBV19 with TRBJ2-5; TRBD1 agrees at 9 bases. The length of the CDR3 is 14 residues. CDR1 LNHDA and CDR2 SQIVND come from the germline V gene (reference sequence). Trimming at V came to 10 bases and at J to 1 base, leaving 7 bases not matched to a gene. CDR3 nucleotide sequence: TGTGCCACCTCTGACAGGGGGAGCCAAGAGACCCAGTACTTC. Residues: CATSDRGSQETQYF.